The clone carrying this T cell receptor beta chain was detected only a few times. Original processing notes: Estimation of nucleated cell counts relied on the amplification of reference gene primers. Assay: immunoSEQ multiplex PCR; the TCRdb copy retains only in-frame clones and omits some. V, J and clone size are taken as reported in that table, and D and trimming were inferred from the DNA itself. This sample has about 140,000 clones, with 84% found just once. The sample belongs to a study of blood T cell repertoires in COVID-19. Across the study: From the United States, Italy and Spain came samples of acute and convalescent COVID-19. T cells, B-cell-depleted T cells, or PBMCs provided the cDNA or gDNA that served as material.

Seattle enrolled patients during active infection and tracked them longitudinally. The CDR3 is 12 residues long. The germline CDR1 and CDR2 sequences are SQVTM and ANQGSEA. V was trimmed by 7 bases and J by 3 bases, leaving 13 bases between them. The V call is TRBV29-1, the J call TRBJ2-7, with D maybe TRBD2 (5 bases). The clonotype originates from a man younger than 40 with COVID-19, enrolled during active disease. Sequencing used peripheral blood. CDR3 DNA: TGCAGCGCCGAGGGCGCCGGCTACGAGCAGTACTTC. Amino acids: CSAEGAGYEQYF.